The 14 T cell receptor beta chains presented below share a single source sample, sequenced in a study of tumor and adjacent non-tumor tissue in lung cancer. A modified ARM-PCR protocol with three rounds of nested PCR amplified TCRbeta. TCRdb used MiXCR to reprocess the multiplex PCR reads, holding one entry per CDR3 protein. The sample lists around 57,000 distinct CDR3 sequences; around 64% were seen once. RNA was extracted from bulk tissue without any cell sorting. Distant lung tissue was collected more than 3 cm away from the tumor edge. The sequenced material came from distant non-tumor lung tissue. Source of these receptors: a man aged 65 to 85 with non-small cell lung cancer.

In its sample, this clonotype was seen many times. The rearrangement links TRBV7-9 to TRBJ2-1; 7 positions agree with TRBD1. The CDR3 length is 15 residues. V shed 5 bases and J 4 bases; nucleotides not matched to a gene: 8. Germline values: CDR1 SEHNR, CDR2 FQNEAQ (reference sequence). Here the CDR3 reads CASSPSGTAYNEQFF. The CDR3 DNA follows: TGTGCCAGCAGCCCCTCCGGGACAGCATACAATGAGCAGTTCTTC.

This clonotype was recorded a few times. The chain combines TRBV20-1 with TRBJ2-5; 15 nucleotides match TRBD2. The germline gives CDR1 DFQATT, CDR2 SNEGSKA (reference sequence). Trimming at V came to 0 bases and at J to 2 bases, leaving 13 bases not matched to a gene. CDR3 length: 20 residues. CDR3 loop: CSARDPGGLAGGFWQETQYF. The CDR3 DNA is TGCAGTGCTAGAGATCCGGGGGGACTAGCGGGGGGTTTTTGGCAAGAGACCCAGTACTTC.

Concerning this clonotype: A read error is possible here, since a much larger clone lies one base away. The CDR3 region is CASSRSQLKTGELFF. CDR3 nucleotide sequence: TGCGCCAGCAGCCGCTCCCAACTGAAGACCGGGGAGCTGTTTTTT. The chain is built from TRBV4-1 and TRBJ2-2, with no clear D. CDR3 length: 15 amino acids. In germline, CDR1 is MGHRA, CDR2 YSYEKL. V was cut by 4 bases and J by 5 bases, with 14 bases left in between.

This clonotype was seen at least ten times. The CDR3 DNA is TGTGCCTGGAATGAGCAGTTCTTC. This codes for CAWNEQFF. This rearrangement joins TRBV30 to TRBJ2-1; no definite D call. The V gene's germline CDR1 is GTSNPN and CDR2 SVGIG (reference sequence). V was shortened by 4 bases and J by 8 bases, with 0 bases between the two germline ends. This CDR3 spans 8 amino acids.

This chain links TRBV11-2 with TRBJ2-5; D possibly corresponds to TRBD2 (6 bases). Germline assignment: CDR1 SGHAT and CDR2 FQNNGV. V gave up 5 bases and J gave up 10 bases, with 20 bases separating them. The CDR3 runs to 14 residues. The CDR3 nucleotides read TGTGCCAGCAGCCTCGTTATGGGGAGGAAGATCCAGTACTTC. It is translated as CASSLVMGRKIQYF.

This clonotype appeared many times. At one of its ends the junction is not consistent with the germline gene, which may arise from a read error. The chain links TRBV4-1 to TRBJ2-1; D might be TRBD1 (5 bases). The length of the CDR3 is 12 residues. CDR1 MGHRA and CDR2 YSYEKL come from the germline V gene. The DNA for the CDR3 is TGCGCCAGCAGCCAAGGGGGCAGAGAGCGGTTCTTC. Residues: CASSQGGRERFF.

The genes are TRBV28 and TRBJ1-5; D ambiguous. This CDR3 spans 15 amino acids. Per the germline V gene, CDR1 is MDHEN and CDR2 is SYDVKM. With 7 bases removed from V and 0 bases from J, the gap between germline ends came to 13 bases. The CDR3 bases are TGTGCCAGCATCAACCGGAAATATAGCAATCAGCCCCAGCATTTT. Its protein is CASINRKYSNQPQHF.

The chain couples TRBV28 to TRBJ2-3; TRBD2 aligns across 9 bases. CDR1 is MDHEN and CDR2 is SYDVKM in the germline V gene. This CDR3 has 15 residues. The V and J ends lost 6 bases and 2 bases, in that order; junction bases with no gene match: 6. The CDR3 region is CASRSSGGNTDTQYF. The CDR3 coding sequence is TGTGCCAGCAGGTCCAGCGGGGGGAACACAGATACGCAGTATTTT.

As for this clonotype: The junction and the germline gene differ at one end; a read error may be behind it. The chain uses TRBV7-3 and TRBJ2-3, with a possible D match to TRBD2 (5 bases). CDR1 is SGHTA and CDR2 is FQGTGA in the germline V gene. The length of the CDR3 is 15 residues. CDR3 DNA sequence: TGTGCCGGCAGCCCAGTGGGGAGCCGGACAGATACGCAGTATTTT. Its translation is CAGSPVGSRTDTQYF.

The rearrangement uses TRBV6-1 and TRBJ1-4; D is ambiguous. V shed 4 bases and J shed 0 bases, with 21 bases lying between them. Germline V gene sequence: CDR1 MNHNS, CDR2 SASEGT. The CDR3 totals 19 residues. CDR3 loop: CASSVHFRDRQTTNEKLFF. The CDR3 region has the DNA TGTGCCAGCAGTGTTCACTTCCGGGATAGGCAAACAACTAATGAAAAACTGTTTTTT.

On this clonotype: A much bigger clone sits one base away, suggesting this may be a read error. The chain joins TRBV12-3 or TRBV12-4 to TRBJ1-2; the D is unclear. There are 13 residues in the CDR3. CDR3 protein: CAGSFRVLYGYTF. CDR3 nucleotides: TGTGCCGGCAGTTTTAGAGTTCTCTATGGCTACACCTTC.

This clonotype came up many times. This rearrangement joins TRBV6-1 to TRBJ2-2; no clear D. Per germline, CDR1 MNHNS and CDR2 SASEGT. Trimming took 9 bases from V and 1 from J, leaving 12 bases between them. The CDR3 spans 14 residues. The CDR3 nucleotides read TGTGCCAGTTACACCACAGAGAACACCGGGGAGCTGTTTTTT. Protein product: CASYTTENTGELFF.

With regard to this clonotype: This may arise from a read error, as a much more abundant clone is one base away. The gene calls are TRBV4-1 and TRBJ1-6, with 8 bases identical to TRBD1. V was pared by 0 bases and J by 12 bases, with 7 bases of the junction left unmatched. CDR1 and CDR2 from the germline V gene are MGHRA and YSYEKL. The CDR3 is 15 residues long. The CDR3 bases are TGCGCCAGCAGCCAAGAGGGGACAGGAGTTTTACCCCTCCACTTT. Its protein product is CASSQEGTGVLPLHF.

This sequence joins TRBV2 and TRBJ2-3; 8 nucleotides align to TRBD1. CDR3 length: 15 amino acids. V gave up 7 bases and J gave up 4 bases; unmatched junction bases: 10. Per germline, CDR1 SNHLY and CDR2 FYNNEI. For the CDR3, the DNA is TGTGCCAGCACGGAAGAGACAGGGGATGCAGATACGCAGTATTTT. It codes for CASTEETGDADTQYF.